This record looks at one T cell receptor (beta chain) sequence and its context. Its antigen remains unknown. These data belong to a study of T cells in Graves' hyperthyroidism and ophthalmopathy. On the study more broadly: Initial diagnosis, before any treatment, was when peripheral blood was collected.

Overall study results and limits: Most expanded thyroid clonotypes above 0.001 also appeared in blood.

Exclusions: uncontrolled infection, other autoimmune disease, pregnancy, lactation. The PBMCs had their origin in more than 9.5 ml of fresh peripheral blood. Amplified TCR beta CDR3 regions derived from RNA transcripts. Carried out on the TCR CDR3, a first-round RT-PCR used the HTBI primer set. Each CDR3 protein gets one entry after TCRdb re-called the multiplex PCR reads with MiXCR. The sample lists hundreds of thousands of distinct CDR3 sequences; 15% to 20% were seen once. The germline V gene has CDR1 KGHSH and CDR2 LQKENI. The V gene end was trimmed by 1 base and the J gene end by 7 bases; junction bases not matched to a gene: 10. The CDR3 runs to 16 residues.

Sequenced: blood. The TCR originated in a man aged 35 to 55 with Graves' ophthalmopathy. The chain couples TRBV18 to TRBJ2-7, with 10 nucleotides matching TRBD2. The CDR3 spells CASSPRTSGGGDEQYF. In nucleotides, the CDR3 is TGTGCCAGCTCACCACGGACTAGCGGAGGAGGGGATGAGCAGTACTTC.